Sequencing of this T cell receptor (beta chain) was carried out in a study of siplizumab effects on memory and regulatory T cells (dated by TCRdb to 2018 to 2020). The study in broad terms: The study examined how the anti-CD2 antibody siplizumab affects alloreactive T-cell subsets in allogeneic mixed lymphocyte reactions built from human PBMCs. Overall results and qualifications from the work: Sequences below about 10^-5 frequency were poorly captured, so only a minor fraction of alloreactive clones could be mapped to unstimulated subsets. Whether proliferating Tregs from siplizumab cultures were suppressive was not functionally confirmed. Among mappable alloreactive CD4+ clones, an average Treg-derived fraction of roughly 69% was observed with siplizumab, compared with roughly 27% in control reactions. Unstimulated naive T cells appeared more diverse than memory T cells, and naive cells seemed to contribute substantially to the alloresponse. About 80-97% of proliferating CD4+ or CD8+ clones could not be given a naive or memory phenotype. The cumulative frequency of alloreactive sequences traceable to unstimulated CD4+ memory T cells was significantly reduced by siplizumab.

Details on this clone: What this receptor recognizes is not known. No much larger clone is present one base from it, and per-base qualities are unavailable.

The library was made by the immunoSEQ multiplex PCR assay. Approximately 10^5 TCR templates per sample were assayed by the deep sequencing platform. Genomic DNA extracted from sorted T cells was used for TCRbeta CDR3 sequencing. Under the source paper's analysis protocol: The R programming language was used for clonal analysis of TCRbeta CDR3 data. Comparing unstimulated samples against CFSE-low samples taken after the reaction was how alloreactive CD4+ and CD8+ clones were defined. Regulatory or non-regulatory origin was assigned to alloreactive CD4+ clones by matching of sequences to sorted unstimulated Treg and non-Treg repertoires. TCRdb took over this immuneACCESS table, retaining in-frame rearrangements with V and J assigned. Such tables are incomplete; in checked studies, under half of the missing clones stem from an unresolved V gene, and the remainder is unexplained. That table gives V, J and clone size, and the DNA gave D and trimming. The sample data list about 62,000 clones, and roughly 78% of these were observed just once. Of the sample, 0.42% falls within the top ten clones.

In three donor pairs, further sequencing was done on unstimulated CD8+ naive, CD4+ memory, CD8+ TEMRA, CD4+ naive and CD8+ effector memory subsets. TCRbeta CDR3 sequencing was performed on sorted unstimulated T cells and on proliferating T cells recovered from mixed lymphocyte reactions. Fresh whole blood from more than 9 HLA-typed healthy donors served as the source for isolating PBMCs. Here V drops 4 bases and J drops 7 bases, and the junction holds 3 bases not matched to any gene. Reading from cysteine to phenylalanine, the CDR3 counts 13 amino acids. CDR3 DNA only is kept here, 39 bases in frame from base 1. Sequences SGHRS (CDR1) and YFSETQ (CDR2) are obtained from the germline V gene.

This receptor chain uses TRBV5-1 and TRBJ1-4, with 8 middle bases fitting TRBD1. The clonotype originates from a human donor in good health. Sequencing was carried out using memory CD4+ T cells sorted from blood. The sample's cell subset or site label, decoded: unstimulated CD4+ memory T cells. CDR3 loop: CASSPQGAEKLFF. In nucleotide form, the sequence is TGCGCCAGCAGCCCGCAGGGGGCTGAAAAACTGTTTTTT.